Presented here are 3 T cell receptor beta chains from one specimen sequenced in a study of blood T cell repertoires in COVID-19. Sequenced by immunoSEQ multiplex PCR; TCRdb stores in-frame clones only, minus some. Here the sample spans around 170,000 clones, approximately 89% being singletons. Material for sequencing was peripheral blood. These receptors were collected from a woman younger than 45 with acute or convalescent COVID-19.

The rearrangement uses TRBV30 and TRBJ2-3; 10 bases map to TRBD1. J lost 5 bases, V lost 3 bases, and 2 bases had no gene match. The germline CDR1 and CDR2 sequences are GTSNPN and SVGIG (reference sequence). The CDR3 is 13 residues long. CDR3 sequence (DNA): TGTGCCTGGAGCCGGACAGGGGGAGATACGCAGTATTTT. Translated, it gives CAWSRTGGDTQYF.

This chain uses TRBV5-6 with TRBJ2-7; unclear D gene. Germline V gene sequence: CDR1 SGHDT, CDR2 YYEEEE. Trimming cost V 0 bases and J 4 bases, with 8 bases left between them. The CDR3 is 13 residues long. This chain's CDR3 is CASSLELGYEQYF. CDR3 coding DNA: TGTGCCAGCAGCTTGGAGCTAGGTTACGAGCAGTACTTC.

The rearrangement uses TRBV5-1 and TRBJ2-5, with 10 positions matching TRBD2. This CDR3 spans 16 amino acids. Unmatched junction bases numbered 10, after V lost 1 base and J lost 7 bases. Germline V gene lookup returns CDR1 SGHRS and CDR2 YFSETQ. DNA for the CDR3: TGCGCCAGCAGCTTGCCTGCCCTAGCGGGAGTGGGGACCCAGTACTTC. Translated: CASSLPALAGVGTQYF. Using reference TRBV5-1 and TRBJ2-5 for the parts outside the CDR3, the full variable domain is KAGVTQTPRYLIKTRGQQVTLSCSPISGHRSVSWYQQTPGQGLQFLFEYFSETQRNKGNFPGRFSGRQFSNSRSEMNVSTLELGDSALYLCASSLPALAGVGTQYFGPGTRLLVL.